The sequence of this T cell receptor beta chain was determined in a study of shared clonotypes between healthy human individuals. All the donors were Caucasian adults who lived in Nashville, Tennessee. Deep-level settings were used for running the assay. Genomic DNA per cell subset filled all wells of several immunoSEQ plates. This table comes from immunoSEQ multiplex PCR, and its TCRdb copy is limited to in-frame clones, with some not included. Here the sample spans about half a million clones, approximately 80% being singletons. The V end lost 2 bases, the J end lost 2 bases, and 18 bases lay between the germline ends. Germline lookup yields CDR1 SGHTA and CDR2 FQGNSA. CDR3 length: 18 residues.

The sequenced material came from PBMCs. This clonotype was obtained from a woman aged 40 to 50 in good health. Some clones in this sample may be carry-over from other donors' samples. The genes are TRBV7-2 and TRBJ2-2; D is tentatively TRBD1 or TRBD2 (6 bases each). Written as DNA, the CDR3 is TGTGCCAGCAGCTTATATGGGGGGCTTGGATTTAACACCGGGGAGCTGTTTTTT. As protein: CASSLYGGLGFNTGELFF.